These T cell receptor beta chains were read from a single sample in a study of response to subunit inactivated influenza vaccine. TCRdb called the RT-PCR reads again in MiXCR, with one record for every CDR3 protein. The profile shows around 790,000 distinct CDR3 sequences, over 20% of them singletons. The sequences come from PBMCs from blood, collected about 5 days after vaccination. The source of these receptors is a man aged 50 or older who received an inactivated influenza vaccine. Each CDR3 is given with its conserved first and last residue. A D gene is named only where the DNA matches it firmly. Clone size is shown for a subset of rows, as once, few, many or a class of expanded clone.

j_gene	abundance	d_gene	len	v_gene	CDR3aa	CDR3nt
TRBJ2-1	NA	TRBD1	17	TRBV4-3	CASSQELSGTGANEQFF	TGCGCCAGCAGCCAAGAACTGTCCGGGACAGGGGCCAATGAGCAGTTCTTC
TRBJ2-3	NA	TRBD2	16	TRBV6-1	CASRGKRGASTDTQYF	TGTGCCAGCAGGGGAAAGCGGGGGGCCTCAACAGATACGCAGTATTTT
TRBJ2-7	NA	NA	12	TRBV18	CASSPNRQGQYF	TGTGCCAGCTCACCGAATAGGCAGGGACAGTACTTC
TRBJ1-1	NA	NA	15	TRBV20-1	CSARDHQGPNTEAFF	TGCAGTGCTAGAGACCACCAGGGCCCCAACACTGAAGCTTTCTTT
TRBJ1-1	many	NA	14	TRBV10-3	CAIRGADRSTEAFF	TGTGCCATCAGGGGGGCGGACAGATCGACTGAAGCTTTCTTT
TRBJ1-2	few	NA	14	TRBV20-1	CSAKNTGSNYGYTF	TGCAGTGCTAAAAATACAGGGTCCAACTATGGCTACACCTTC
TRBJ2-5	few	NA	14	TRBV7-2	CASSLAGGSKTQYF	TGTGCCAGCAGCTTAGCGGGGGGCAGTAAGACCCAGTACTTC
TRBJ2-1	many	TRBD1	14	TRBV29-1	CSVGPRGRGNEQFF	TGCAGCGTCGGACCCAGGGGGCGAGGAAATGAGCAGTTCTTC
TRBJ2-7	NA	TRBD2	14	TRBV7-6	CASSLDPGGNEQYF	TGTGCCAGCAGCTTAGATCCGGGGGGGAACGAGCAGTACTTC
TRBJ2-1	few	NA	13	TRBV12-3/TRBV12-4	CASSLAFRNEQFF	TGTGCCAGCAGTTTAGCCTTCCGGAATGAGCAGTTCTTC
TRBJ2-2	few	TRBD2	15	TRBV9	CASSVSGRNTGELFF	TGTGCCAGCAGCGTTAGCGGGAGGAACACCGGGGAGCTGTTTTTT
TRBJ2-1	NA	TRBD2	13	TRBV3-1	CATGTSGATEQFF	TGTGCCACCGGGACTAGCGGTGCTACTGAGCAGTTCTTC
TRBJ2-7	few	NA	16	TRBV7-9	CASSTRRHSTSYEQYF	TGTGCCAGCAGCACACGCCGTCACTCAACCTCCTACGAGCAGTACTTC
TRBJ2-5	few	TRBD2	16	TRBV5-1	CASSPGLAVSLETQYF	TGCGCCAGCAGCCCGGGACTAGCGGTGTCTCTGGAGACCCAGTACTTC
TRBJ2-7	few	NA	15	TRBV25-1	CATEQKAVSSYEQYF	TGTGCCACCGAGCAAAAGGCTGTAAGCTCCTACGAGCAGTACTTC
TRBJ2-3	few	TRBD2	16	TRBV5-1	CASRPTSGTSTDTQYF	TGCGCCAGCAGACCTACTAGCGGGACTAGCACAGATACGCAGTATTTT
TRBJ2-5	NA	TRBD2	18	TRBV5-4	CASSLGASGGIYQETQYF	TGTGCCAGCAGCTTGGGTGCTAGCGGGGGCATATACCAAGAGACCCAGTACTTC
TRBJ1-5	NA	TRBD1	15	TRBV20-1	CSARQGTYSNQPQHF	TGCAGTGCGAGACAGGGGACTTATAGCAATCAGCCCCAGCATTTT
TRBJ1-4	NA	TRBD1	15	TRBV6-1	CASRKTQGENEKLFF	TGTGCCAGCAGAAAAACACAGGGGGAAAATGAAAAACTGTTTTTT
TRBJ2-1	few	NA	15	TRBV3-1	CASSQGTLARNEQFF	TGTGCCAGCAGCCAAGGTACGCTAGCGCGTAATGAGCAGTTCTTC
TRBJ2-3	NA	TRBD2	14	TRBV20-1	CSASFSGGTDTQYF	TGCAGTGCTAGTTTTAGCGGGGGCACAGATACGCAGTATTTT
TRBJ2-5	NA	NA	16	TRBV5-5	CASSRNHPQVQETQYF	TGTGCCAGCAGCCGTAACCATCCACAGGTCCAAGAGACCCAGTACTTC
TRBJ2-5	few	TRBD2	16	TRBV28	CASSLTSGRTRETQYF	TGTGCCAGCAGTTTGACTAGCGGGAGGACCCGAGAGACCCAGTACTTC
TRBJ2-7	few	TRBD2	14	TRBV29-1	CSAYGVSGTYEQYF	TGCAGCGCCTACGGGGTTAGCGGGACCTACGAGCAGTACTTC
TRBJ2-7	few	TRBD2	13	TRBV20-1	CSAGSGGSYEQYF	TGCAGTGCTGGTAGCGGGGGTTCCTACGAGCAGTACTTC
TRBJ2-1	few	TRBD2	18	TRBV7-6	CASSSRPGAGVSYNEQFF	TGTGCCAGCAGCTCCCGCCCGGGAGCGGGAGTTTCCTACAATGAGCAGTTCTTC
TRBJ1-1	NA	NA	16	TRBV3-1	CASSQRGSVGNTEAFF	TGTGCCAGCAGCCAACGCGGCAGTGTGGGGAACACTGAAGCTTTCTTT
TRBJ1-2	NA	NA	14	TRBV20-1	CSATLGIGVYGYTF	TGCAGTGCTACCCTCGGAATCGGGGTCTATGGCTACACCTTC
TRBJ1-5	NA	TRBD1	14	TRBV4-1	CASSQSGGGQPQHF	TGCGCCAGCAGCCAATCAGGGGGCGGTCAGCCCCAGCATTTT
TRBJ2-1	few	NA	13	TRBV6-2/TRBV6-3	CASTPGYYNEQFF	TGTGCCAGCACACCGGGCTACTACAATGAGCAGTTCTTC
TRBJ1-1	NA	NA	16	TRBV6-5	CASSYAATGLNTEAFF	TGTGCCAGCAGTTATGCCGCTACAGGGTTGAACACTGAAGCTTTCTTT
TRBJ2-4	few	TRBD2	15	TRBV20-1	CSARDPSGVQNIQYF	TGCAGTGCTAGAGATCCTAGCGGGGTCCAAAACATTCAGTACTTC
TRBJ2-2	NA	NA	12	TRBV5-1	CASSIGAGELFF	TGCGCCAGCAGCATAGGGGCCGGGGAGCTGTTTTTT
TRBJ2-7	NA	NA	21	TRBV11-1	CASSKGGFQSTKIKNPYEQYF	TGTGCCAGCAGCAAGGGCGGATTTCAGTCAACCAAAATCAAAAACCCTTACGAGCAGTACTTC
TRBJ2-1	NA	TRBD2	16	TRBV29-1	CSVGLAGGAAGNEQFF	TGCAGCGTCGGACTAGCGGGAGGCGCCGCGGGAAATGAGCAGTTCTTC
TRBJ2-1	few	TRBD2	17	TRBV27	CASSDRLGLAGDNEQFF	TGTGCCAGCAGTGATAGACTGGGACTAGCGGGTGACAATGAGCAGTTCTTC
TRBJ1-2	NA	NA	15	TRBV15	CATSREGRDRYGYTF	TGTGCCACCAGCAGAGAAGGACGCGACCGGTACGGCTACACCTTC
TRBJ2-1	NA	NA	13	TRBV6-5	CASSYSRQGSQFF	TGTGCCAGCAGTTACTCTCGGCAGGGGTCGCAGTTCTTC
TRBJ2-7	many	TRBD2	15	TRBV6-5	CASSYSTSGTYEQYF	TGTGCCAGCAGTTACTCGACTAGCGGGACCTACGAGCAGTACTTC
TRBJ2-1	few	NA	17	TRBV12-3/TRBV12-4	CASSRIGTPSSYNEQFF	TGTGCCAGCAGTCGTATCGGGACTCCCAGCTCCTACAATGAGCAGTTCTTC
TRBJ1-5	few	NA	14	TRBV20-1	CSAPGEVPYQPQHF	TGCAGTGCTCCCGGGGAGGTACCCTATCAGCCCCAGCATTTT
TRBJ2-5	NA	TRBD1	14	TRBV20-1	CRALQGARKETQYF	TGCAGGGCGCTACAGGGGGCGCGGAAGGAGACCCAGTACTTC
TRBJ2-7	NA	NA	15	TRBV5-1	CASSREAETPYEQYF	TGCGCCAGCAGCAGGGAAGCGGAGACCCCCTACGAGCAGTACTTC
TRBJ1-6	NA	NA	16	TRBV7-2	CASSMQGFSYNSPLHF	TGTGCCAGCAGTATGCAGGGGTTCTCGTATAATTCACCCCTCCACTTT
TRBJ2-7	NA	NA	13	TRBV29-1	CSVRFTHLYEQYF	TGCAGCGTGCGGTTCACACACCTGTACGAGCAGTACTTC
TRBJ2-3	NA	NA	14	TRBV24-1	CATSVGIVGDTQYF	TGTGCCACCAGTGTTGGAATCGTCGGGGATACGCAGTATTTT
TRBJ2-7	few	TRBD2	14	TRBV6-1	CASRGGRIGDEQYF	TGTGCCAGCAGAGGCGGGAGGATTGGTGACGAGCAGTACTTC
TRBJ1-4	NA	TRBD1	17	TRBV5-1	CASSGLDRPSTNEKLFF	TGCGCCAGCAGTGGTTTGGACAGGCCCTCAACTAATGAAAAACTGTTTTTT
TRBJ2-3	NA	NA	13	TRBV5-1	CASSLMGDHTQYF	TGCGCCAGCAGCTTGATGGGGGACCATACGCAGTATTTT